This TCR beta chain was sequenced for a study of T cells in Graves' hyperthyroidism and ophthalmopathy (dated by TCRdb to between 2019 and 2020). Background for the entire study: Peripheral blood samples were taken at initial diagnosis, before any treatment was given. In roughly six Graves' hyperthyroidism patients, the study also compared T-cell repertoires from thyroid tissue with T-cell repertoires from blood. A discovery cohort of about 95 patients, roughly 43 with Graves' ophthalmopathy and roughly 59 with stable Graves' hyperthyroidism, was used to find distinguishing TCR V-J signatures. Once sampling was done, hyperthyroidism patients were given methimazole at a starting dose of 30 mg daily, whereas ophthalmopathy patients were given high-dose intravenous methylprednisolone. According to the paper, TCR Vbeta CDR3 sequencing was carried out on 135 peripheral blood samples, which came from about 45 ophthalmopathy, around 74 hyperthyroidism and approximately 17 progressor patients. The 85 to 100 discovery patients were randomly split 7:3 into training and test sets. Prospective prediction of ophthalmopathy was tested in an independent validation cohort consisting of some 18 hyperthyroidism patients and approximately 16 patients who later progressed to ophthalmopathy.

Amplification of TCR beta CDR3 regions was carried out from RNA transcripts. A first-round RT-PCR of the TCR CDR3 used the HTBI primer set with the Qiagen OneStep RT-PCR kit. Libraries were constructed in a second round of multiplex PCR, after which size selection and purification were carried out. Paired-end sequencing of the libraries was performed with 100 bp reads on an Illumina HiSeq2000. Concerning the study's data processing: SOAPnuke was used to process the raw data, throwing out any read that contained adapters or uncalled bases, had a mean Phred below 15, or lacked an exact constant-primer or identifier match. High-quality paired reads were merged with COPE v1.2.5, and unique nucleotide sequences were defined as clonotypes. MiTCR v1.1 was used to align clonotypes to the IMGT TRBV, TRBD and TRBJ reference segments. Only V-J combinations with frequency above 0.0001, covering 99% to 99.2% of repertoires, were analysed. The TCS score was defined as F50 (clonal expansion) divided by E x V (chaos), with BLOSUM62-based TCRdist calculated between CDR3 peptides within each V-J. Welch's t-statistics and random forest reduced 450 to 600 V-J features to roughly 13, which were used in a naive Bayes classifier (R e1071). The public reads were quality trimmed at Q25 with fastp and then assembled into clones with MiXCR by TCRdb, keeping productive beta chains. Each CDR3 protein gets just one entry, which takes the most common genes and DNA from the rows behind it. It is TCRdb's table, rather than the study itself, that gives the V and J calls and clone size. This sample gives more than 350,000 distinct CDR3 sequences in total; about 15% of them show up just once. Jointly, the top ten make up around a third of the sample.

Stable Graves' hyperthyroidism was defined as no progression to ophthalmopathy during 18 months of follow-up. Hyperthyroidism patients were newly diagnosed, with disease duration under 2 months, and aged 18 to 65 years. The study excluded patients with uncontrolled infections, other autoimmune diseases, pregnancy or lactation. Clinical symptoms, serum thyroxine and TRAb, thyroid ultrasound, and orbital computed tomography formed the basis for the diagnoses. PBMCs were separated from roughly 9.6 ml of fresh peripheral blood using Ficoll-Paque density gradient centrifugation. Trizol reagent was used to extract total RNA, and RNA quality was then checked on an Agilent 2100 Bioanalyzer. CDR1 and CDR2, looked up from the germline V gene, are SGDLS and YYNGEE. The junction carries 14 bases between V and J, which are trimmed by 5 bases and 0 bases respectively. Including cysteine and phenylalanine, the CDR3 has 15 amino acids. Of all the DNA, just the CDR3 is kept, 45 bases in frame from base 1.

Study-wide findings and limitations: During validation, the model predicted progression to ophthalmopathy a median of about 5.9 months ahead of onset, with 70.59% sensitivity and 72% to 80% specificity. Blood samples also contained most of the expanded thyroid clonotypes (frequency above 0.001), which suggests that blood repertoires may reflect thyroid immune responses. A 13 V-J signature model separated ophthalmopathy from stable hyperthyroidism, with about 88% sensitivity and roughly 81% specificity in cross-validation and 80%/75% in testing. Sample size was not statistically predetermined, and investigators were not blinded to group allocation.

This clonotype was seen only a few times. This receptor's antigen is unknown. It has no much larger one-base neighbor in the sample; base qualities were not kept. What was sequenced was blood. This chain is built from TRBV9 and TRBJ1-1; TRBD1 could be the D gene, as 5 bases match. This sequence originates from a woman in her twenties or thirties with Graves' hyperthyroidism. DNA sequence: TGTGCCAGCAGTACCGGGGGGGAATTGAACACTGAAGCTTTCTTT. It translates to CASSTGGELNTEAFF.